This T cell receptor (beta chain) was identified in a study of response to subunit inactivated influenza vaccine. Study-wide results and limits: Only a handful of new T cells, the authors suggested, are recruited with each seasonal influenza vaccination.

Each CDR3 protein gets one entry after TCRdb re-called the RT-PCR reads with MiXCR. This repertoire shows hundreds of thousands of distinct CDR3 sequences, about 11% found once; its top ten account for about 11%. Germline lookup yields CDR1 SGHTA and CDR2 FQGNSA. The CDR3 is made up of 15 amino acids. V was clipped by 1 base and J by 2 bases; unmatched bases: 3. This clonotype turned up a few times. Its specificity is unknown. The sample was also linked to a second study, of T cells expressing NK-cell markers. As reported in that work: UMIs accompanied the 5'RACE template switching by which TCR beta cDNA was made. Expanded NKG2C+ T cell clones had unclear HCMV specificity.

Sequenced material: PBMCs from blood, taken on the day of vaccination. The origin of this receptor is a man in his fifties or sixties who received an inactivated influenza vaccine. The chain is built from TRBV7-2 and TRBJ2-3; TRBD1 aligns across 7 bases. The CDR3 sequence is CASSLDRGPTDTQYF. CDR3 nucleotide sequence: TGTGCCAGCAGCTTAGATAGGGGGCCCACAGATACGCAGTATTTT.